These T cell receptor beta chains were read from a single sample in a study of T cell responses to AZD1222 COVID-19 vaccine. Profiling relied on immunoSEQ multiplex PCR, and the TCRdb table lists in-frame clones only, not all of them. The sample lists more than 110,000 clones; 90% were seen once. The starting material was peripheral blood, obtained on day 0 of AZD1222 vaccination. These receptors were taken from an adult in good health. Each CDR3 is given with its conserved first and last residue. D genes are given only for firm matches. Clone size, where shown, is once, few, many, or a class for clones that have expanded.

14,NA,TRBJ1-1,TRBV6-5,NA,CASSYSGRVPEAFF,TGTGCCAGCAGTTACTCGGGAAGGGTTCCTGAAGCTTTCTTT
11,NA,TRBJ2-7,TRBV30,few,CAWSASYEQYF,TGTGCCTGGAGTGCCTCCTACGAGCAGTACTTC
14,NA,TRBJ1-2,TRBV30,NA,CAWRRRVSGYGYTF,TGTGCCTGGAGGAGAAGGGTCTCCGGCTATGGCTACACCTTC
14,NA,TRBJ2-2,TRBV5-1,NA,CASSLAKGIGELFF,TGCGCCAGCAGTCTCGCCAAGGGAATCGGGGAGCTGTTTTTT
15,TRBD1,TRBJ1-6,TRBV5-1,NA,CASSTGQPYNSPLHF,TGCGCCAGCAGCACGGGACAGCCTTATAATTCACCCCTCCACTTT
15,NA,TRBJ2-7,TRBV7-6,NA,CASSYQDGYSYEQYF,TGTGCCAGCAGCTATCAGGACGGCTACTCCTACGAGCAGTACTTC
12,NA,TRBJ1-2,TRBV30,few,CAWSVPGTGGTF,TGTGCCTGGAGTGTACCAGGCACAGGCGGTACCTTC
17,TRBD2,TRBJ2-1,TRBV7-8,once,CASRPARWGGSYNEQFF,TGTGCCAGCAGGCCGGCAAGATGGGGGGGTTCCTACAATGAGCAGTTCTTC
15,NA,TRBJ1-1,TRBV5-1,NA,CASSLGSGRGTEAFF,TGCGCCAGCAGCTTGGGTTCAGGGCGGGGCACTGAAGCTTTCTTT
14,TRBD2,TRBJ2-7,TRBV2,NA,CASSDPSGGYEQYF,TGTGCCAGCAGTGACCCTAGCGGAGGCTACGAGCAGTACTTC
15,TRBD1,TRBJ2-1,TRBV18,NA,CASSRDRGASNEQFF,TGTGCCAGCTCAAGGGACAGGGGCGCCTCCAATGAGCAGTTCTTC
15,NA,TRBJ1-6,TRBV5-6,NA,CASSLSGTKGAPLHF,TGTGCCAGCAGCCTATCCGGGACAAAGGGGGCACCCCTCCACTTT
19,NA,TRBJ1-2,TRBV5-1,NA,CASSLDGMSMWGVNYGYTF,TGCGCCAGCAGCTTGGACGGTATGTCGATGTGGGGTGTTAACTATGGCTACACCTTC
15,NA,TRBJ1-5,TRBV2,NA,CASSELGRGNQPQHF,TGTGCCAGCAGTGAATTGGGAAGAGGCAATCAGCCCCAGCATTTT
13,NA,TRBJ2-1,TRBV7-2,NA,CASSFPAPGEQFF,TGTGCCAGCAGCTTCCCAGCGCCGGGTGAGCAGTTCTTC
13,NA,TRBJ2-5,TRBV9,NA,CASSVAGQETQYF,TGTGCCAGCAGCGTAGCGGGGCAAGAGACCCAGTACTTC
15,TRBD1,TRBJ2-7,TRBV3-1/TRBV3-2,NA,CASSQGTGPSYEQYF,TGTGCCAGCAGCCAAGGGACAGGGCCCTCCTACGAGCAGTACTTC
15,TRBD1,TRBJ1-2,TRBV18,NA,CASSPSGQGNYGYTF,TGTGCCAGCTCACCATCGGGACAGGGAAACTATGGCTACACCTTC
13,NA,TRBJ1-4,TRBV19,NA,CASSIAGFEKLFF,TGTGCCAGTAGTATAGCAGGGTTTGAAAAACTGTTTTTT
13,NA,TRBJ1-1,TRBV12-3/TRBV12-4,NA,CASSLGTGLFAFF,TGTGCCAGCAGTTTAGGTACAGGGCTGTTTGCTTTCTTT
16,TRBD1,TRBJ2-2,TRBV18,NA,CASSPAGTGNTGELFF,TGTGCCAGCTCACCGGCCGGGACAGGCAACACCGGGGAGCTGTTTTTT
13,TRBD2,TRBJ2-7,TRBV12-3/TRBV12-4,NA,CASRTGGAYEQYF,TGTGCCAGCAGAACGGGAGGGGCCTACGAGCAGTACTTC
19,NA,TRBJ1-2,TRBV18,NA,CASSPPGFSRGRRFTDYTF,TGTGCCAGCTCACCACCGGGTTTCAGCCGGGGCCGTCGCTTCACCGACTACACCTTC
14,NA,TRBJ2-5,TRBV5-1,NA,CASSLGRNQETQYF,TGCGCCAGCAGCCTTGGACGGAACCAAGAGACCCAGTACTTC
16,NA,TRBJ1-6,TRBV5-1,NA,CASNFDSSSYNSPLHF,TGCGCCAGCAACTTCGACAGCAGCTCCTATAATTCACCCCTCCACTTT
16,NA,TRBJ2-3,TRBV18,NA,CASSPPLRAGKDTQYF,TGTGCCAGCTCACCACCGTTGCGGGCCGGGAAAGATACGCAGTATTTT
18,NA,TRBJ1-3,TRBV7-2,NA,CASSSIPPGLGAGNTIYF,TGTGCCAGCAGCTCGATTCCGCCGGGCCTAGGGGCTGGAAACACCATATATTTT
13,TRBD1,TRBJ2-4,TRBV27,NA,CASSRDRGDIQYF,TGTGCCAGCAGCCGAGACAGGGGCGACATTCAGTACTTC
15,TRBD1,TRBJ1-1,TRBV2,NA,CASSEWDRGAAEAFF,TGTGCCAGCAGTGAATGGGACAGGGGGGCTGCTGAAGCTTTCTTT
15,TRBD1,TRBJ2-3,TRBV6-5,NA,CASSLGQPPTDTQYF,TGTGCCAGCAGTTTGGGACAGCCCCCCACAGATACGCAGTATTTT
16,TRBD2,TRBJ2-1,TRBV7-3,NA,CASSLGGTSGRNEQFF,TGTGCCAGCAGCTTAGGAGGGACTAGCGGGAGAAATGAGCAGTTCTTC
18,TRBD2,TRBJ2-2,TRBV5-4,NA,CASSLDLRRGGNTGELFF,TGTGCCAGCAGCTTGGATTTAAGGCGGGGGGGCAACACCGGGGAGCTGTTTTTT
16,NA,TRBJ2-1,TRBV19,NA,CASSIRRPSSYNEQFF,TGTGCCAGTAGTATTCGGCGCCCGAGCTCCTACAATGAGCAGTTCTTC
12,TRBD1,TRBJ2-5,TRBV5-6,NA,CASRDRGETQYF,TGTGCCAGCAGAGACAGGGGAGAGACCCAGTACTTC
14,TRBD1,TRBJ2-7,TRBV6-5,NA,CASGPGQGAYEQYF,TGTGCCAGCGGACCGGGACAGGGGGCCTACGAGCAGTACTTC
14,NA,TRBJ1-1,TRBV11-2,NA,CASSFRGVNTEAFF,TGTGCCAGCAGCTTCAGGGGAGTGAACACTGAAGCTTTCTTT
12,TRBD2,TRBJ2-5,TRBV2,NA,CASSSGIQTQYF,TGTGCCAGCAGTAGCGGGATACAGACCCAGTACTTC
13,TRBD1,TRBJ1-5,TRBV3-1/TRBV3-2,NA,CASSHLQGQPQHF,TGTGCCAGCAGCCATTTACAGGGGCAGCCCCAGCATTTT
11,NA,TRBJ2-7,TRBV7-9,NA,CASSSTYEQYF,TGTGCCAGCAGCTCCACCTACGAGCAGTACTTC
15,NA,TRBJ2-5,TRBV7-3,NA,CASSLTADQQETQYF,TGTGCCAGCAGCTTAACGGCGGACCAGCAAGAGACCCAGTACTTC
15,TRBD2,TRBJ2-1,TRBV7-3,NA,CASSLDAGGGGEQFF,TGTGCCAGCAGCTTAGACGCGGGGGGCGGTGGTGAGCAGTTCTTC
13,TRBD2,TRBJ2-3,TRBV4-3,NA,CASRGLGADTQYF,TGCGCCAGCAGGGGACTAGGGGCAGATACGCAGTATTTT
11,NA,TRBJ2-7,TRBV4-1,NA,CASSQEGEQYF,TGCGCCAGCAGCCAAGAGGGGGAGCAGTACTTC
13,TRBD1,TRBJ1-2,TRBV7-2,NA,CASSLNRGLEYTF,TGTGCCAGCAGCTTAAACAGGGGGTTAGAATACACCTTC
19,TRBD1,TRBJ1-2,TRBV7-8,NA,CASSLSPRGRKLDSAGYTF,TGTGCCAGCAGCTTATCGCCCAGGGGGCGAAAGTTGGATTCGGCTGGCTACACCTTC
15,TRBD1,TRBJ1-1,TRBV27,NA,CASSPQGAPGTEAFF,TGTGCCAGCAGTCCGCAGGGGGCGCCTGGAACTGAAGCTTTCTTT
12,NA,TRBJ2-7,TRBV7-9,NA,CASSLPGLEQYF,TGTGCCAGCAGCTTACCGGGTTTAGAGCAGTACTTC
14,NA,TRBJ2-7,TRBV7-8,few,CASSSRGSPYEQYF,TGTGCCAGCAGCTCAAGGGGATCCCCCTACGAGCAGTACTTC
18,NA,TRBJ1-1,TRBV6-1,NA,CASSGEIRGAVWYTEAFF,TGTGCCAGCAGTGGAGAAATCAGGGGCGCCGTGTGGTACACTGAAGCTTTCTTT
15,NA,TRBJ2-3,TRBV12-5,NA,CASGLDRAEKDTQYF,TGTGCTAGTGGTTTGGACAGGGCCGAGAAAGATACGCAGTATTTT
14,NA,TRBJ2-7,TRBV4-3,NA,CASSQSDLGSEQYF,TGCGCCAGCAGCCAATCCGACTTGGGAAGCGAGCAGTACTTC